One and the same sample provided the 10 T cell receptor beta chains below, sequenced in a study of OX40 agonist ivuxolimab in advanced cancers. The assay was immunoSEQ multiplex PCR, and TCRdb's table has in-frame clones only and misses some. This table holds over 80,000 clones, 75% to 90% found once. The sequenced sample was CD4+ or CD8+ T cells sorted from blood, obtained in a trial of the OX40 agonist ivuxolimab. These receptors were obtained from an adult with an advanced solid tumor such as melanoma, head and neck, liver or kidney cancer.

Turning to this clone: The sample holds other DNA sequences that translate to the same CDR3. V usage is TRBV5-1 and J usage is TRBJ2-1; tentatively, D is TRBD2 (5 bases). Germline loops: CDR1 SGHRS, CDR2 YFSETQ. V dropped 1 base and J dropped 3 bases, with 11 bases sitting between them. This CDR3 region has 15 residues. The CDR3 DNA follows: TGCGCCAGCAGCTTGTCGAGCGGAGGCTACAATGAGCAGTTCTTC. It translates to CASSLSSGGYNEQFF. The complete variable domain, with remaining parts taken from reference TRBV5-1 and TRBJ2-1, reads KAGVTQTPRYLIKTRGQQVTLSCSPISGHRSVSWYQQTPGQGLQFLFEYFSETQRNKGNFPGRFSGRQFSNSRSEMNVSTLELGDSALYLCASSLSSGGYNEQFFGPGTRLTVL.

This chain links TRBV28 with TRBJ1-1, with D possibly matching TRBD1 (5 bases). The germline V gene has CDR1 MDHEN and CDR2 SYDVKM. Trimming left V 8 bases short and J 4 bases short, with 11 bases between. The length of the CDR3 is 12 residues. The CDR3 bases are TGTGCCAGCGGGGGGGTATCCACTGAAGCTTTCTTT. Protein: CASGGVSTEAFF.

This clone appeared once. This chain uses TRBV7-2 with TRBJ2-1; possible D gene TRBD2, 5 bases. Germline V gene data show CDR1 as SGHTA and CDR2 as FQGNSA. V was cut by 1 base and J by 0 bases, with 10 bases left in between. The CDR3 extends over 16 amino acids. CDR3 amino acids: CASSLVSGSSYNEQFF. The CDR3 DNA is TGTGCCAGCAGCTTAGTTAGTGGGAGCTCCTACAATGAGCAGTTCTTC.

The rearrangement links TRBV6-6 to TRBJ2-7; a weak D match, TRBD2 (6 bases). The CDR3 covers 14 residues. Germline V CDR1 and CDR2: MNHNY, SVGAGI (reference sequence). V was cut by 4 bases and J by 2 bases, with 12 bases left in between. CDR3 region: CASSSGWGAYEQYF. The CDR3 nucleotides are TGTGCCAGCAGTTCTGGGTGGGGGGCCTACGAGCAGTACTTC.

The CDR3 DNA is TGTGCCAGCAGTTCTACAACCGGGACAGGGGGCTACACCTTC. It specifies CASSSTTGTGGYTF. The genes are TRBV7-2 and TRBJ1-2; the match to TRBD1 covers 9 bases. Germline assignment: CDR1 SGHTA and CDR2 FQGNSA. V dropped 6 bases and J dropped 8; count of bases not matched to a gene: 10. There are 14 residues in the CDR3.

The chain recombines TRBV25-1 with TRBJ1-2; D gene uncertain. The CDR3 runs 12 residues. Trimming left V 4 bases short and J 0 bases short, with 3 bases between. Per germline, CDR1 MGHDK and CDR2 SYGVNS. DNA for the CDR3: TGTGCCAGCAGTGCCTCTAACTATGGCTACACCTTC. It encodes CASSASNYGYTF.

The rearrangement links TRBV29-1 to TRBJ2-2, with 9 bases lining up with TRBD2. CDR3 size: 14 residues. J gave up 0 bases and V 4 bases, and 0 bases lay outside the gene matches. The germline gives CDR1 SQVTM, CDR2 ANQGSEA. CDR3 sequence (DNA): TGCAGCGTTGTAGCGGGAGCGAACACCGGGGAGCTGTTTTTT. Its protein product is CSVVAGANTGELFF.

The chain has TRBV7-2 and TRBJ2-1; a weak D match, TRBD2 (6 bases). This CDR3 is built from 16 residues. Germline CDR1 SGHTA, CDR2 FQGNSA. V was clipped by 2 bases and J by 8 bases, with 19 bases between them. This CDR3 is CASSLHMESGGYEQFF. The CDR3 DNA is TGTGCCAGCAGCTTACACATGGAGTCCGGAGGGTATGAGCAGTTCTTC.

The chain has TRBV18 and TRBJ1-1, with a tentative D call TRBD1 (5 bases). The CDR3 runs 14 residues. Trimming took 0 bases from V and 1 from J, leaving 6 bases between them. Germline lookup yields CDR1 KGHSH and CDR2 LQKENI. CDR3 DNA: TGTGCCAGCTCACCACCAGGGGCGAACACTGAAGCTTTCTTT. This gives the protein CASSPPGANTEAFF.

The chain carries TRBV13 and TRBJ2-7; 8 bases are a match to TRBD2. The CDR3 loop spans 14 amino acids. The V gene's germline CDR1 is PRHDT and CDR2 FYEKMQ (reference sequence). Trimming took 3 bases from V and 1 from J; bases not matched to a gene: 2. The CDR3, as DNA: TGTGCCAGCAGCTTTAGCGGGATTTCCTACGAGCAGTACGTC. Amino acids: CASSFSGISYEQYV.